The next 19 T cell receptor beta chains were all read from a single sample in a study of blood T cell repertoires in COVID-19. Assay used: immunoSEQ multiplex PCR; TCRdb lists only in-frame clones, some missing. The sample lists approximately 270,000 clones; under 95% were seen once. The sequenced sample was PBMCs or T cells enriched from blood (not recorded which). These receptor sequences come from a man aged 35 to 55 who had been exposed to COVID-19.

The CDR3 DNA sequence: TGTGCCAGCAGCTTAGGCGCCGCCGATCAAGAGACCCAGTACTTC. Translating gives CASSLGAADQETQYF. The V gene is TRBV11-2, the J gene TRBJ2-5, with D unclear. The V gene's germline CDR1 is SGHAT and CDR2 FQNNGV. The CDR3 is 15 residues long. V dropped 1 base and J dropped 2 bases, with 11 bases sitting between them.

The chain uses TRBV28 and TRBJ1-5, with D perhaps matching TRBD1 (6 bases). V shed 11 bases and J shed 9 bases, with 14 bases lying between them. The CDR3 covers 11 residues. Germline V CDR1 and CDR2: MDHEN, SYDVKM. The DNA of the CDR3 is TGTGCCGGCGGTCTAGGGGGGCCCCAGCATTTT. Translation: CAGGLGGPQHF.

Comments on this clone: Other nucleotide sequences from this sample produce the same CDR3. The chain recombines TRBV20-1 with TRBJ1-1; D remains ambiguous. Germline V gene data show CDR1 as DFQATT and CDR2 as SNEGSKA (reference sequence). Trimming left V 3 bases short and J 1 base short, with 3 bases between. The CDR3 is 11 residues long. DNA of the CDR3: TGCAGTGCTAGTCAGAACACTGAAGCTTTCTTT. It yields the protein CSASQNTEAFF.

The chain joins TRBV19 to TRBJ1-2, with D maybe TRBD1 (6 bases). Germline assignment: CDR1 LNHDA and CDR2 SQIVND (reference sequence). Trimming removed 3 bases at V and 4 bases at J, with 21 bases between. The CDR3 covers 17 residues. DNA of the CDR3: TGTGCCAGTAGTATTTCAGGGGTTAGCTCCCCTGCCTATGGCTACACCTTC. Amino acids: CASSISGVSSPAYGYTF.

V is TRBV11-2 and J is TRBJ2-1; weak D call: TRBD2 (5 bases). CDR1 is SGHAT, CDR2 FQNNGV, per germline. The CDR3 contains 17 residues. V was clipped by 2 bases and J by 2 bases, with 16 bases between them. The CDR3 spells CASSLQDVGVTYNEQFF. The CDR3 nucleotides are TGTGCCAGCAGCTTACAAGACGTGGGAGTCACCTACAATGAGCAGTTCTTC.

The chain combines TRBV11-2 with TRBJ2-1, with a weak D call TRBD2 (6 bases). The V end was cut by 3 bases, the J end by 9 bases, with 9 bases between. The CDR3 is 12 amino acids. CDR1 and CDR2 (germline): SGHAT, FQNNGV. CDR3 protein: CASSLISGEQFF. The CDR3 DNA is TGTGCCAGCAGCTTGATTAGCGGTGAGCAGTTCTTC.

V and J are TRBV30 and TRBJ2-7; D remains ambiguous. Germline V gene sequence: CDR1 GTSNPN, CDR2 SVGIG (reference sequence). This CDR3 contains 18 residues. V lost 1 base and J 5 bases, leaving 27 bases between the germline ends. The DNA of the CDR3 is TGTGCCTGGAGTGGAAGAGTCAGGTTGCTCCTCTCTTTCCACGAGCAGTACTTC. Amino acids: CAWSGRVRLLLSFHEQYF.

The CDR3 reads CASSPGDEQYF. The DNA of the CDR3 is TGTGCCAGCAGCCCCGGAGACGAGCAGTACTTC. The chain employs TRBV7-9 and TRBJ2-7; D gene uncertain. CDR1 SEHNR and CDR2 FQNEAQ come from the germline V gene (reference sequence). V lost 5 bases, J lost 5 bases, and 7 bases lay in between. The CDR3 length is 11 residues.

V is TRBV6-5 and J is TRBJ1-2; D gene uncertain. The CDR3 has 11 residues. Deletions cut 5 bases from V and 5 bases from J, with 6 bases between. Looked up from germline, CDR1 is MNHEY and CDR2 is SVGAGI. The CDR3: CASSHIYGYTF. In nucleotides, the CDR3 is TGTGCCAGCAGTCACATATATGGCTACACCTTC.

The rearrangement joins TRBV7-2 to TRBJ2-1; TRBD1 is a possible D gene (6 bases). The CDR3 spans 15 residues. The V and J ends lost 4 bases and 3 bases respectively, with 13 bases between them. CDR1 and CDR2 from the germline V gene are SGHTA and FQGNSA. In nucleotides, the CDR3 is TGTGCCAGCAGCTACAGCAGGGGAAGCTACAATGAGCAGTTCTTC. This encodes CASSYSRGSYNEQFF.

This sequence joins TRBV30 and TRBJ2-5; TRBD2 aligns across 16 bases. Unmatched junction bases numbered 9, after V lost 5 bases and J lost 6 bases. This CDR3 spans 16 amino acids. Germline CDR1 and CDR2: GTSNPN and SVGIG (reference sequence). This CDR3 is CAWEPGLAGGPQTQYF. The DNA of the CDR3 is TGTGCCTGGGAACCGGGACTAGCGGGAGGGCCACAGACCCAGTACTTC.

The chain is built from TRBV4-3 and TRBJ2-1, with 9 bases fitting TRBD2. V dropped 2 bases and J dropped 9; count of bases not matched to a gene: 11. CDR3 length: 16 amino acids. The germline gives CDR1 LGHNA, CDR2 YSLEER. CDR3 region: CASSQLSGSKEAEQFF. In DNA, the CDR3 is TGCGCCAGCAGCCAACTTAGCGGGAGTAAGGAGGCTGAGCAGTTCTTC.

The chain uses TRBV12-3 or TRBV12-4 and TRBJ2-7; D unclear. Trimming cost V 3 bases and J 4 bases, with 7 bases left between them. The length of the CDR3 is 12 residues. CDR3 in amino acids: CASSFVVYEQYF. The CDR3 nucleotides read TGTGCCAGCAGTTTTGTAGTTTACGAGCAGTACTTC.

The chain combines TRBV27 with TRBJ1-4; 7 bases align to TRBD1. V lost 5 bases and J lost 4; bases outside the gene matches: 10. Germline-derived CDR1 and CDR2 are MNHEY and SMNVEV (reference sequence). The length of the CDR3 is 16 residues. CDR3 sequence: CASSTTGQLVNEKLFF. The CDR3 DNA sequence: TGTGCCAGCAGTACCACGGGACAGCTAGTTAATGAAAAACTGTTTTTT.

J is TRBJ2-7 and V is TRBV4-1, with 7 bases fitting TRBD1. Germline values: CDR1 MGHRA, CDR2 YSYEKL. J lost 3 bases, V lost 3 bases, and 5 bases had no gene match. The CDR3 loop spans 14 amino acids. CDR3 residues: CASSHLGGIYEQYF. CDR3 DNA: TGCGCCAGCAGCCATCTAGGGGGCATCTACGAGCAGTACTTC.

This rearrangement joins TRBV10-3 to TRBJ1-3, with 9 bases aligning to TRBD1. The CDR3 is made up of 13 amino acids. V was pared by 8 bases and J by 1 base, with 0 bases of the junction left unmatched. Per the germline V gene, CDR1 is ENHRY and CDR2 is SYGVKD. The CDR3 sequence is CAIGTGSGNTIYF. In nucleotides, the CDR3 is TGTGCCATCGGGACAGGGTCTGGAAACACCATATATTTT.

The chain carries TRBV5-4 and TRBJ1-5; D might be TRBD1 (5 bases). Between the trimmed V and J ends, which lost 0 bases and 2 bases, there was a span of 15 bases. The CDR3 loop spans 17 amino acids. Germline V lookup: CDR1 SGHNT, CDR2 YYREEE (reference sequence). The CDR3 loop reads CASSLDGGTGGNQPQHF. Here the CDR3 DNA reads TGTGCCAGCAGCTTGGACGGGGGGACGGGGGGCAATCAGCCCCAGCATTTT.

The chain uses TRBV7-7 and TRBJ2-3, with 10 bases that match TRBD2. Germline trimming cut 5 bases from V and 1 base from J; bases unmatched to any gene: 6. The CDR3 is 16 residues long. Germline CDR1 and CDR2: SSHAT and FNYEAQ (reference sequence). As DNA, the CDR3 is TGTGCCAGCAGCGCGCTAGCGGGAGAGGGCACAGATACGCAGTATTTT. It codes for CASSALAGEGTDTQYF. Filled out from reference TRBV7-7 and TRBJ2-3, the complete variable domain reads GAGVSQSPRYKVTKRGQDVTLRCDPISSHATLYWYQQALGQGPEFLTYFNYEAQPDKSGLPSDRFSAERPEGSISTLTIQRTEQRDSAMYRCASSALAGEGTDTQYFGPGTRLTVL.

This clone was seen only once. V is TRBV28 and J is TRBJ2-7, with 14 bases fitting TRBD2. CDR1 and CDR2 from the germline V gene are MDHEN and SYDVKM. The CDR3 extends over 18 amino acids. The V segment lost 7 bases and the J segment 3 bases; nucleotides outside the gene matches: 14. This chain's CDR3 is CASKGLETSGRANYEQYF. The CDR3 nucleotides read TGTGCCAGCAAGGGTCTCGAGACTAGCGGGAGGGCCAACTACGAGCAGTACTTC. The complete variable domain, with remaining parts taken from reference TRBV28 and TRBJ2-7, reads DVKVTQSSRYLVKRTGEKVFLECVQDMDHENMFWYRQDPGLGLRLIYFSYDVKMKEKGDIPEGYSVSREKKERFSLILESASTNQTSMYLCASKGLETSGRANYEQYFGPGTRLTVT.